This TCR beta chain was documented in a study of cytomegalovirus exposure and HLA in healthy donors. On this clone itself: Its antigen remains unknown.

The study ran its PCR with 60 Vbeta and 13 Jbeta primers. The data were produced by immunoSEQ multiplex PCR, yet TCRdb's version contains in-frame clones alone and is incomplete. The sample shows tens of thousands of clones, 55% to 65% of them seen only once. General study points: The study labeled 164 TCR beta chains cytomegalovirus-associated.

Sequences were obtained from PBMCs. This TCR was recovered from a woman aged 40 to 55 in good health and CMV-seropositive.

In DNA form, the CDR3 reads TGTGCCAGCAGCCCCACCCGGACACAATACAATGAGCAGTTCTTC. Protein product: CASSPTRTQYNEQFF. The gene calls are TRBV7-8 and TRBJ2-1, with a possible D match to TRBD1 (5 bases). This CDR3 contains 15 residues. The germline V and J ends were trimmed by 5 bases and 4 bases, with 15 bases remaining between them. Germline V CDR1 and CDR2: SGHVS, FQNEAQ. Full variable domain (rest looked up from reference TRBV7-8 and TRBJ2-1): GAGVSQSPRYKVAKRGQDVALRCDPISGHVSLFWYQQALGQGPEFLTYFQNEAQLDKSGLPSDRFFAERPEGSVSTLKIQRTQQEDSAVYLCASSPTRTQYNEQFFGPGTRLTVL.